The sequence of this T cell receptor (beta chain) was determined in a study of response to subunit inactivated influenza vaccine. TCRdb called the RT-PCR reads again in MiXCR, with one record for every CDR3 protein. The sample holds 650,000 to 700,000 distinct CDR3 sequences, 15% to 18% seen once. V shed 5 bases and J shed 6 bases, with 20 bases lying between them. Looked up from germline, CDR1 is MNHEY and CDR2 is SMNVEV (reference sequence). The CDR3 contains 15 residues. A note on this clonotype: Its antigen is not identified.

Whole-study findings and limits: Few new T cells, the authors suggested, are recruited by each seasonal influenza vaccination.

The receptor's source is a man in his fifties or sixties who received an inactivated influenza vaccine. Sequenced here: PBMCs from blood, sampled roughly 12 days after vaccination. The V gene is TRBV27, the J gene TRBJ2-7; D tentatively fits TRBD1 or TRBD2 (6 bases each). The CDR3 loop reads CASSRIQGGPGEQYF. The CDR3 coding sequence is TGTGCCAGCAGTAGGATACAGGGAGGACCCGGCGAGCAGTACTTC.